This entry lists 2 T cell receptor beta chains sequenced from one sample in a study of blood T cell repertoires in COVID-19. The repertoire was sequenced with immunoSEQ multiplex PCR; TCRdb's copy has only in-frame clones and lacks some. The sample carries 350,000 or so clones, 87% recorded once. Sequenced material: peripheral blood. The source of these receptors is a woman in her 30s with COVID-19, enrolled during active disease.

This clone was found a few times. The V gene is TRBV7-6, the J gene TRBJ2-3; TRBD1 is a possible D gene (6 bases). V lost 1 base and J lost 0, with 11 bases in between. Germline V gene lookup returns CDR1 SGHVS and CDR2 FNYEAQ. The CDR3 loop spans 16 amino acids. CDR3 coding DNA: TGTGCCAGCAGCTTAGATCACACAGGGAGCACAGATACGCAGTATTTT. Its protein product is CASSLDHTGSTDTQYF.

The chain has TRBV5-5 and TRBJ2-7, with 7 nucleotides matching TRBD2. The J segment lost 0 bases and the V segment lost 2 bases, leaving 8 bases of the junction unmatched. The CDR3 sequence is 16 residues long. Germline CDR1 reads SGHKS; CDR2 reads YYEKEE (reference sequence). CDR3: CASSFSLARSSYEQYF. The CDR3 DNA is TGTGCCAGCAGCTTTTCACTAGCGCGGAGCTCCTACGAGCAGTACTTC.